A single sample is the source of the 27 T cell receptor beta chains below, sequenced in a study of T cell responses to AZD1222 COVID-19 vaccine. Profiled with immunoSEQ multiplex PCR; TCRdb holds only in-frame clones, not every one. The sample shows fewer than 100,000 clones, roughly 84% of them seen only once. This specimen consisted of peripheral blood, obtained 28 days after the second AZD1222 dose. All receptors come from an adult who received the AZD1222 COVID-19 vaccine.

CDR3 residues: CASSLEQGTSYEQYF. The DNA of the CDR3 is TGTGCCAGCAGTTTGGAGCAGGGAACCTCCTACGAGCAGTACTTC. The rearrangement links TRBV27 to TRBJ2-7; tentative D call: TRBD1 (5 bases). CDR3 length: 15 amino acids. Germline V gene sequence: CDR1 MNHEY, CDR2 SMNVEV (reference sequence). V was trimmed by 3 bases and J by 0 bases, leaving 12 bases between them.

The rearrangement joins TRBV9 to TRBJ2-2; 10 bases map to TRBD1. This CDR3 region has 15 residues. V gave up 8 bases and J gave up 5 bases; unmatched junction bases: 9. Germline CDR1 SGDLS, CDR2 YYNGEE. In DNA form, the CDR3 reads TGTGCCAGTTCGACAGGGGGCGTTCAAACCGGGGAGCTGTTTTTT. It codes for CASSTGGVQTGELFF.

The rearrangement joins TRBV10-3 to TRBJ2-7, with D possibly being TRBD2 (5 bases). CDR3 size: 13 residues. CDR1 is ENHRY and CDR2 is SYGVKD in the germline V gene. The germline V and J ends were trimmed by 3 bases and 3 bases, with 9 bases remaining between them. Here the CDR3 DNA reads TGTGCCATCAGTGAAGGAGGAAGCTACGAGCAGTACTTC. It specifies CAISEGGSYEQYF.

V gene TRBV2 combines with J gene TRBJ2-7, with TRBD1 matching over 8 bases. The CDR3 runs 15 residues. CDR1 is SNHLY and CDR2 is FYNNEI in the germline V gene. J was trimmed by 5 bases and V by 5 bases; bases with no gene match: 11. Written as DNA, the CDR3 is TGTGCCAGCAGTTCTGTGACAGGGGAGATGGACGAGCAGTACTTC. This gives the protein CASSSVTGEMDEQYF. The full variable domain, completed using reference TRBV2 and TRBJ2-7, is EPEVTQTPSHQVTQMGQEVILRCVPISNHLYFYWYRQILGQKVEFLVSFYNNEISEKSEIFDDQFSVERPDGSNFTLKIRSTKLEDSAMYFCASSSVTGEMDEQYFGPGTRLTVT.

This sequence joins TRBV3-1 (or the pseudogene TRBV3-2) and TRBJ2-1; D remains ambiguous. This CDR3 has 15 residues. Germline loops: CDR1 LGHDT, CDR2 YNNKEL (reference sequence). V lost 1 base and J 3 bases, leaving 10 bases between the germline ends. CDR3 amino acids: CASSQAPGHYNEQFF. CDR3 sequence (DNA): TGTGCCAGCAGCCAAGCCCCGGGCCACTACAATGAGCAGTTCTTC.

CDR3 sequence (DNA): TGTGCCAGCAGTTTTGGACAGAACACTGAAGCTTTCTTT. Translating it yields CASSFGQNTEAFF. V is TRBV28 and J is TRBJ1-1; D might be TRBD1 (5 bases). Germline CDR1 reads MDHEN; CDR2 reads SYDVKM. Deletions cut 3 bases from V and 1 base from J, with 6 bases between. The CDR3 sequence is 13 residues long.

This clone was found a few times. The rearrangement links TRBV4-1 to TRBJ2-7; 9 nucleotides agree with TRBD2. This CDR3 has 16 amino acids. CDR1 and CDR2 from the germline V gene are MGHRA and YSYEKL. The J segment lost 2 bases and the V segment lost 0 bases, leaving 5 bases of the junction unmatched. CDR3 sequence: CASSQDPSGGPYEQYF. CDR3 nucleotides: TGCGCCAGCAGCCAAGATCCCAGCGGGGGGCCCTACGAGCAGTACTTC.

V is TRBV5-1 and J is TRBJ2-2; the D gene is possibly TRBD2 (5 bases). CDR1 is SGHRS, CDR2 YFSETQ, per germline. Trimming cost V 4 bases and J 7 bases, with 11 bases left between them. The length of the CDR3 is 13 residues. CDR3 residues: CASSGRVDGELFF. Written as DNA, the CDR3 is TGCGCCAGCAGCGGGCGGGTAGACGGGGAGCTGTTTTTT.

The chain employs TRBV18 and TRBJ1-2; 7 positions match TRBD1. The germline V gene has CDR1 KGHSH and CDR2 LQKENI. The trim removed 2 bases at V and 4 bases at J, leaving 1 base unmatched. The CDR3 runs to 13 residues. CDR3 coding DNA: TGTGCCAGCTCACCATGGGACAGCTATGGCTACACCTTC. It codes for CASSPWDSYGYTF.

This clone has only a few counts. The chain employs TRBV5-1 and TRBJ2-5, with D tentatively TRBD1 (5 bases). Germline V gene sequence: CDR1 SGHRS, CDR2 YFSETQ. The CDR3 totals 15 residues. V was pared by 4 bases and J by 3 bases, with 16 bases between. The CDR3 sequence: CASSQLQGPKETQYF. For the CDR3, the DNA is TGCGCCAGCAGCCAGCTCCAGGGCCCCAAAGAGACCCAGTACTTC.

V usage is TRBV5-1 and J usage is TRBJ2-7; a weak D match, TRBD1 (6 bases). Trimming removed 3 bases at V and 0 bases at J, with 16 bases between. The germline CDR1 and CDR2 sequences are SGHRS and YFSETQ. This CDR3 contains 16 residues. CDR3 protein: CASSWDRQVPSYEQYF. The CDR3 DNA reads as TGCGCCAGCAGCTGGGACCGACAGGTCCCCTCCTACGAGCAGTACTTC.

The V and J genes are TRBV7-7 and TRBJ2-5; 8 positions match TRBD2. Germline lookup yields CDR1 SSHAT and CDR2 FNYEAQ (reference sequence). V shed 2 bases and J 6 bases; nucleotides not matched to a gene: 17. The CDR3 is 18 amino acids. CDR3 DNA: TGTGCCAGCAGCTTAAATGGGGTCGGCAGCGGGAGCTGGCAGACCCAGTACTTC. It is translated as CASSLNGVGSGSWQTQYF.

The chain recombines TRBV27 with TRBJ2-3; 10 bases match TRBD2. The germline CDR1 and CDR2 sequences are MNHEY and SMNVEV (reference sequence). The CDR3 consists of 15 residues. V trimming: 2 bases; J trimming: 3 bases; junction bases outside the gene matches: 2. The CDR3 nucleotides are TGTGCCAGCAGTTTAAGTAGCGGGAGGACAGATACGCAGTATTTT. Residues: CASSLSSGRTDTQYF.

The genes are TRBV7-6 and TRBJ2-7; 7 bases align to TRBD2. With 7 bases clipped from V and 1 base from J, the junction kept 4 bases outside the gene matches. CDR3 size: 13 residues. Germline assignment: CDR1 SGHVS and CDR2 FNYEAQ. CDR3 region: CASNPGGSYEQYF. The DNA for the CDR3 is TGTGCCAGCAACCCGGGGGGTTCCTACGAGCAGTACTTC.

The CDR3 region is CASSQLTSGVNTGELFF. The CDR3 nucleotides are TGTGCCAGCAGCCAACTAACTAGCGGGGTCAACACCGGGGAGCTGTTTTTT. This chain joins TRBV3-1 (or the pseudogene TRBV3-2) and TRBJ2-2; 10 nucleotides agree with TRBD2. V lost 2 bases, J lost 2 bases, and 5 bases stayed unmatched. Germline V CDR1 and CDR2: LGHDT, YNNKEL (reference sequence). The CDR3 runs 17 residues.

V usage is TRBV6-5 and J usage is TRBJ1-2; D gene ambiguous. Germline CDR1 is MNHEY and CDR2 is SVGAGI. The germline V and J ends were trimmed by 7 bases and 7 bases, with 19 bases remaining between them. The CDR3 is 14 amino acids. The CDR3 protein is CASITPGLVGGYTF. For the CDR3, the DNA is TGTGCCAGCATTACGCCTGGGCTGGTGGGTGGCTACACCTTC.

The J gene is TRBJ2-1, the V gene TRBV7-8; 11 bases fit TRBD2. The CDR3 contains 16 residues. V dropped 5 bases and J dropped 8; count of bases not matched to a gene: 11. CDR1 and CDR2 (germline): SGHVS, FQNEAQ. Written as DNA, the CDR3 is TGTGCCAGCAGCCTACTACTAGCGGGAGTCACGTATGAGCAGTTCTTC. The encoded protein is CASSLLLAGVTYEQFF.

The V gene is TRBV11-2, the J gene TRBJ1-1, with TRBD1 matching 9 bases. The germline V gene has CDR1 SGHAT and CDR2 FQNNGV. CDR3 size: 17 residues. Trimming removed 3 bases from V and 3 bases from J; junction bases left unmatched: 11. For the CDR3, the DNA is TGTGCCAGCAGCTTGCGACAGGGGGATTGGTTGTACACTGAAGCTTTCTTT. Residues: CASSLRQGDWLYTEAFF. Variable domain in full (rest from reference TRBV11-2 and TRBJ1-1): EAGVAQSPRYKIIEKRQSVAFWCNPISGHATLYWYQQILGQGPKLLIQFQNNGVVDDSQLPKDRFSAERLKGVDSTLKIQPAKLEDSAVYLCASSLRQGDWLYTEAFFGQGTRLTVV.

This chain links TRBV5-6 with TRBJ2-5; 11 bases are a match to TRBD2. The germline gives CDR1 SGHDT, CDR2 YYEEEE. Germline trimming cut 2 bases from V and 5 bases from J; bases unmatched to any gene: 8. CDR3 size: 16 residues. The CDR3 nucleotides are TGTGCCAGCAGCTTAAAACTAGCGGGAGCACTGGAGACCCAGTACTTC. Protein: CASSLKLAGALETQYF.

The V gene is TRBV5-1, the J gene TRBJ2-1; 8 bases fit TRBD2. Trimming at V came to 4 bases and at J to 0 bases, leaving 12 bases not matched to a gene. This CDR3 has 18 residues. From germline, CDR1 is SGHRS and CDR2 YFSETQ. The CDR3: CASSTTYAGGLSYNEQFF. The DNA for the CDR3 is TGCGCCAGCAGCACGACCTATGCGGGAGGCCTCTCCTACAATGAGCAGTTCTTC.

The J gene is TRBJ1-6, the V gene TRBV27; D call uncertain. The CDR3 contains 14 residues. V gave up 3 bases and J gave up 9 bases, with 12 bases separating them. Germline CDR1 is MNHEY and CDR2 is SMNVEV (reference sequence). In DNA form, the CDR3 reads TGTGCCAGCAGTTTCCGTACAAAGGCTTCACCCCTCCACTTT. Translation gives CASSFRTKASPLHF.

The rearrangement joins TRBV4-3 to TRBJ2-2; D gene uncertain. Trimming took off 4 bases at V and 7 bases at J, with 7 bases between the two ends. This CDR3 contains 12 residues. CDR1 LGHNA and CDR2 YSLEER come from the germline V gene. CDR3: CASSRYGGELFF. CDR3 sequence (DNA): TGCGCCAGCAGCCGGTATGGCGGGGAGCTGTTTTTT.

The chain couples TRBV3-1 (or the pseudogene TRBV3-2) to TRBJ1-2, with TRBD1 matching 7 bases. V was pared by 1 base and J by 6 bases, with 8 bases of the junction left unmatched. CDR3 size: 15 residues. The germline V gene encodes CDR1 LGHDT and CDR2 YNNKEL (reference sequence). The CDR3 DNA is TGTGCCAGCAGCCAAGCCGATGTGACAGGGCATGGCTACACCTTC. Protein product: CASSQADVTGHGYTF.

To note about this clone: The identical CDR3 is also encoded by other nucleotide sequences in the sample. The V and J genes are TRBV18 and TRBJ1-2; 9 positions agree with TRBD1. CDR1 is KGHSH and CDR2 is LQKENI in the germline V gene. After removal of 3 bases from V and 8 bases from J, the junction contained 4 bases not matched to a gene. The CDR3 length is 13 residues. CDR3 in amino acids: CASSPGQGLGYTF. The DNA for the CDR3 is TGTGCCAGCTCACCGGGACAGGGTTTAGGCTACACCTTC. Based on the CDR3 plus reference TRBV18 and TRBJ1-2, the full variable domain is NAGVMQNPRHLVRRRGQEARLRCSPMKGHSHVYWYRQLPEEGLKFMVYLQKENIIDESGMPKERFSAEFPKEGPSILRIQQVVRGDSAAYFCASSPGQGLGYTFGSGTRLTVV.

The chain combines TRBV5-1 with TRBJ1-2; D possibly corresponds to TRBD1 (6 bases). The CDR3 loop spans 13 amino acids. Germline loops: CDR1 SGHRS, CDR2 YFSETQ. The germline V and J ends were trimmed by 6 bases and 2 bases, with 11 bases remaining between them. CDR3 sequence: CASTPDRNYGYTF. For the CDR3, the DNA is TGCGCCAGCACTCCCGACAGGAACTATGGCTACACCTTC. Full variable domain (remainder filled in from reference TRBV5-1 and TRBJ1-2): KAGVTQTPRYLIKTRGQQVTLSCSPISGHRSVSWYQQTPGQGLQFLFEYFSETQRNKGNFPGRFSGRQFSNSRSEMNVSTLELGDSALYLCASTPDRNYGYTFGSGTRLTVV.

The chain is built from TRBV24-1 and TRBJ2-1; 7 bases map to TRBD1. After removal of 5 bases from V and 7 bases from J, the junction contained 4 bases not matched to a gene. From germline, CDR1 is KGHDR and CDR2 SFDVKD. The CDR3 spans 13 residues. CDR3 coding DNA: TGTGCCACCAGTGGCTACAGGGGTAATGAGCAGTTCTTC. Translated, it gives CATSGYRGNEQFF.

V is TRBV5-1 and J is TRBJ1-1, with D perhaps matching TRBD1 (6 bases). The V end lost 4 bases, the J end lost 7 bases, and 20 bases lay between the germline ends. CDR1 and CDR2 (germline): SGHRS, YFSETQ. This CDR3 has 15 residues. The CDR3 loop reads CASSHLIRDKHEAFF. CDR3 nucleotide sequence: TGCGCCAGCAGCCATCTAATTAGGGACAAACATGAAGCTTTCTTT.